Detailed here is one T cell receptor beta chain. The data were obtained in a study of T-cell reconstitution after alpha-beta-depleted transplantation in children. TCRbeta library preparation incorporated unique molecular identifiers. One entry per CDR3 protein results from TCRdb running MiXCR on the PCR reads. The table has over 200,000 distinct CDR3 sequences, about a tenth seen once. Trimming took 0 bases from V and 3 from J; bases not matched to a gene: 8. Looked up from germline, CDR1 is ENHRY and CDR2 is SYGVKD. There are 17 residues in the CDR3. This clonotype was obtained from a human donor who donated a stem cell graft to a child with acute lymphoblastic leukemia. The J gene is TRBJ2-3, the V gene TRBV10-3; 8 positions agree with TRBD2. The starting material was PBMCs from the stem cell graft donor, obtained from the stem cell graft. The CDR3 region is CAISESGAGDGTDTQYF. CDR3 coding DNA: TGTGCCATCAGTGAGTCCGGAGCGGGGGACGGGACAGATACGCAGTATTTT.